The 9 T cell receptor beta chains given below trace back to one sample, sequenced in a study of T cell repertoires in cytomegalovirus infection. TCRdb called the reads again in MiXCR, with one record for every CDR3 protein. The sample carries a few hundred thousand distinct CDR3 sequences, about 17% recorded once. The material sequenced was CD8+ T cells from PBMCs. The source of these receptors is a human donor in good health (CMV status not recorded). Some clones in this sample may be carry-over from other donors' samples.

The chain joins TRBV29-1 to TRBJ1-2; D may be TRBD1 (6 bases). From germline, CDR1 is SQVTM and CDR2 ANQGSEA. The CDR3 runs 12 residues. Between the trimmed V and J ends, which lost 5 bases and 4 bases, there was a span of 11 bases. In DNA, the CDR3 is TGCAGCGTTCCTACAGGGACCTATGGCTACACCTTC. It yields the protein CSVPTGTYGYTF.

This clonotype was detected a few times. The CDR3 bases are TGCGCCAGCAGTGACTCTTCCGGGAAAGGATACACTGAAGCTTTCTTT. Its protein product is CASSDSSGKGYTEAFF. V is TRBV10-1 and J is TRBJ1-1, with D unresolved. This CDR3 region has 16 residues. Germline lookup yields CDR1 WNHNN and CDR2 SYGVQD (reference sequence). Trimming left V 3 bases short and J 3 bases short, with 17 bases between.

This clonotype has a count of ten or more. This chain joins TRBV7-2 and TRBJ2-7; TRBD2 might be the D (7 bases). The V gene lost 1 base and the J gene lost 3 bases, with 13 bases spanning the gap. Germline CDR1 and CDR2: SGHTA and FQGNSA. The CDR3 runs 15 residues. CDR3 protein: CASSLVGGDVYEQYF. CDR3 coding DNA: TGTGCCAGCAGCTTAGTAGGGGGGGACGTCTACGAGCAGTACTTC.

The rearrangement uses TRBV3-1 and TRBJ1-2; no firm D call. The V gene lost 0 bases and the J gene lost 4 bases, with 15 bases spanning the gap. Per the germline V gene, CDR1 is LGHDT and CDR2 is YNNKEL (reference sequence). This CDR3 is built from 16 residues. DNA of the CDR3: TGTGCCAGCAGCCAAGATTACACGGCTCCCCTCTATGGCTACACCTTC. This translates into CASSQDYTAPLYGYTF. Complete variable domain (other parts from reference TRBV3-1 and TRBJ1-2): DTAVSQTPKYLVTQMGNDKSIKCEQNLGHDTMYWYKQDSKKFLKIMFSYNNKELIINETVPNRFSPKSPDKAHLNLHINSLELGDSAVYFCASSQDYTAPLYGYTFGSGTRLTVV.

This clonotype was seen once. The V gene is TRBV2, the J gene TRBJ1-4; 7 nucleotides agree with TRBD1. CDR3 length: 18 residues. Germline V CDR1 and CDR2: SNHLY, FYNNEI. J lost 0 bases, V lost 2 bases, and 9 bases had no gene match. CDR3 sequence: CASSENRDSLATNEKLFF. CDR3 in DNA: TGTGCCAGCAGTGAAAACAGGGACAGCCTCGCAACTAATGAAAAACTGTTTTTT.

This clonotype was counted many times. The genes are TRBV7-2 and TRBJ2-6; D unresolved. The CDR3 extends over 16 amino acids. V was clipped by 2 bases and J by 0 bases, with 8 bases between them. Germline CDR1 is SGHTA and CDR2 is FQGNSA. The CDR3 DNA reads TGTGCCAGCAGCTTACGACTTCCCTCTGGGGCCAACGTCCTGACTTTC. It yields the protein CASSLRLPSGANVLTF.

In this sample, this clonotype turned up a few times. The chain is built from TRBV2 and TRBJ2-1, with 7 nucleotides matching TRBD1. V shed 6 bases and J 1 base; nucleotides not matched to a gene: 15. Germline V CDR1 and CDR2: SNHLY, FYNNEI. The CDR3 contains 18 residues. The CDR3 reads CASRPITPGQRSYNEQFF. In nucleotides, the CDR3 is TGTGCCAGCAGGCCAATTACCCCGGGACAGCGTTCCTACAATGAGCAGTTCTTC.

The rearrangement links TRBV6-5 to TRBJ2-7, with 7 bases identical to TRBD1. The J segment lost 6 bases and the V segment lost 0 bases, leaving 11 bases of the junction unmatched. This CDR3 is built from 16 residues. Germline values: CDR1 MNHEY, CDR2 SVGAGI. The CDR3 loop reads CASSYSRETGMGEQYF. CDR3 nucleotides: TGTGCCAGCAGTTACTCTCGAGAGACAGGGATGGGCGAGCAGTACTTC.

The J gene is TRBJ1-1, the V gene TRBV20-1, with unresolved D. Germline-derived CDR1 and CDR2 are DFQATT and SNEGSKA (reference sequence). The V end lost 6 bases, the J end lost 0 bases, and 8 bases lay between the germline ends. The CDR3 extends over 12 amino acids. In DNA, the CDR3 is TGCAGTGCGAAATGGATGAACACTGAAGCTTTCTTT. As protein: CSAKWMNTEAFF.